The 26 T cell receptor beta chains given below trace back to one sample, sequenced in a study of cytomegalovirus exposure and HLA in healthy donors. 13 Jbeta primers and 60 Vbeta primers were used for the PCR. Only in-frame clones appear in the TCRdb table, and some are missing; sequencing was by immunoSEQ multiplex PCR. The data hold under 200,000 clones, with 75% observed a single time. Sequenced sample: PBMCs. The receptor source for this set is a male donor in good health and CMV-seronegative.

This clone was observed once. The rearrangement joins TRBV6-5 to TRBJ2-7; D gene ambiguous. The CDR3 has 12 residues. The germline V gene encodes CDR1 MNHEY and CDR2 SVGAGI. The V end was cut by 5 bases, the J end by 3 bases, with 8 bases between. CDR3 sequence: CASSDNSYEQYF. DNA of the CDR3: TGTGCCAGCAGTGACAACAGCTACGAGCAGTACTTC.

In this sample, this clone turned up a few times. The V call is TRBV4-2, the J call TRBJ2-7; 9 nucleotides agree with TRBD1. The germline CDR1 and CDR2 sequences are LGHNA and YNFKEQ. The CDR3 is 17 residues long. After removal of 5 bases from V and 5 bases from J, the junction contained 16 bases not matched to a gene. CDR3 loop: CASSTLPAGTGRDEQYF. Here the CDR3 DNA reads TGTGCCAGCAGCACCCTCCCCGCGGGGACAGGGCGCGACGAGCAGTACTTC.

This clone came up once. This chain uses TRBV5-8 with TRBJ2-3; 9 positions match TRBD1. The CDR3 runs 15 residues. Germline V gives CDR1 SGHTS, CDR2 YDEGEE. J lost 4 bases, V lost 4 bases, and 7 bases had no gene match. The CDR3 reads CASSAGTGRADTQYF. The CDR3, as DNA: TGTGCCAGCAGCGCCGGGACAGGGCGTGCAGATACGCAGTATTTT.

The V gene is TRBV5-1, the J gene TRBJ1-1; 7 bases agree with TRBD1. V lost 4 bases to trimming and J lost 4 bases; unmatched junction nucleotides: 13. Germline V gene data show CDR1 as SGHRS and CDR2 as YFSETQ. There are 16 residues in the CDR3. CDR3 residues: CASSLYGGGRGTEAFF. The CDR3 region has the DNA TGCGCCAGCAGCCTTTACGGAGGGGGCCGGGGCACTGAAGCTTTCTTT.

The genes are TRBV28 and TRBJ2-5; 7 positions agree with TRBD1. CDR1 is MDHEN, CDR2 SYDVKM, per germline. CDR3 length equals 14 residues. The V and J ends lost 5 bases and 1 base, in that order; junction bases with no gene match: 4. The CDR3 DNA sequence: TGTGCCAGCAGTCCCGGACAGGCCCAAGAGACCCAGTACTTC. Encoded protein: CASSPGQAQETQYF. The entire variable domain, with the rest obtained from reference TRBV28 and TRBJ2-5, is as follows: DVKVTQSSRYLVKRTGEKVFLECVQDMDHENMFWYRQDPGLGLRLIYFSYDVKMKEKGDIPEGYSVSREKKERFSLILESASTNQTSMYLCASSPGQAQETQYFGPGTRLLVL.

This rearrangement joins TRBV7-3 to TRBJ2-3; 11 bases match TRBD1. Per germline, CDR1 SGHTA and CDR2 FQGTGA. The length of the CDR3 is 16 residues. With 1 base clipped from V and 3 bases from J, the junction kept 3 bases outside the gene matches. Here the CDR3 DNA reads TGTGCCAGCAGCTTAATTGGGACAGGGGGAACAGATACGCAGTATTTT. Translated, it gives CASSLIGTGGTDTQYF.

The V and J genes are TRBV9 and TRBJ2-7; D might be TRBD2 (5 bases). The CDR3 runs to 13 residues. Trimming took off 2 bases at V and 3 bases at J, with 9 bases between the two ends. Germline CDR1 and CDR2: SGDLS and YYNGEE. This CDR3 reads CASSVGLSYEQYF. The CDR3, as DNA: TGTGCCAGCAGCGTCGGACTGAGCTACGAGCAGTACTTC.

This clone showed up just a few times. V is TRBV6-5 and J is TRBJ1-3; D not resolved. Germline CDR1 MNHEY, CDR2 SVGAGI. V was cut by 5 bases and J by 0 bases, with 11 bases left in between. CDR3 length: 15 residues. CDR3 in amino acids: CASSLATASGNTIYF. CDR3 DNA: TGTGCCAGCAGTCTTGCCACAGCCTCTGGAAACACCATATATTTT.

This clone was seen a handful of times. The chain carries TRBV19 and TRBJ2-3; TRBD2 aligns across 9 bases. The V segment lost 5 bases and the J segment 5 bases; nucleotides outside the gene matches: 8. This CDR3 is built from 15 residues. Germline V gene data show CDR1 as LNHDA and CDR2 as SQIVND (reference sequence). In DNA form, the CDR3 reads TGTGCCAGTAGTGCAATGACTAGCGGCCAAGATACGCAGTATTTT. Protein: CASSAMTSGQDTQYF.

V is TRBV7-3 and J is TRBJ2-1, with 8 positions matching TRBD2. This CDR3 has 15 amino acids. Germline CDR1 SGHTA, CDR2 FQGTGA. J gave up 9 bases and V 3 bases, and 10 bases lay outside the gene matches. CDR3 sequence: CASSFSGAASSEQFF. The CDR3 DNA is TGTGCCAGCAGCTTTAGCGGGGCCGCATCATCTGAGCAGTTCTTC.

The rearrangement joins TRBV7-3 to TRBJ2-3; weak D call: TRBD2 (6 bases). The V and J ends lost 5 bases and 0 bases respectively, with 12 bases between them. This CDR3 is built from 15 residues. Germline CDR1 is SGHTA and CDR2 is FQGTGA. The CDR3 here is CASSPMGTSTDTQYF. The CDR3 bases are TGTGCCAGCAGCCCTATGGGGACTAGCACAGATACGCAGTATTTT.

The CDR3 spells CASSVFIENTQYF. The CDR3 DNA sequence: TGCGCCAGCAGTGTTTTTATCGAGAATACGCAGTATTTT. The V call is TRBV10-1, the J call TRBJ2-3; no clear D gene. V was pared by 4 bases and J by 7 bases, with 12 bases between. CDR3 size: 13 residues. CDR1 is WNHNN, CDR2 SYGVQD, per germline (reference sequence).

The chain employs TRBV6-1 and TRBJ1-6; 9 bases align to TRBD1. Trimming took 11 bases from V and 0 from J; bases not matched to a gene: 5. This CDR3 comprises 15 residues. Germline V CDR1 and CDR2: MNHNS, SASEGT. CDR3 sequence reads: CAGGQGISYNSPLHF. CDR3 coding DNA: TGTGCCGGGGGACAGGGCATCTCCTATAATTCACCCCTCCACTTT.

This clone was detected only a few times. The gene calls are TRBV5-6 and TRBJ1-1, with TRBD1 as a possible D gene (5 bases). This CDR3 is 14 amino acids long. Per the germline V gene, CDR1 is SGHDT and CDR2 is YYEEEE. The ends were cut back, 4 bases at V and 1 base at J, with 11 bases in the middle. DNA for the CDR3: TGTGCCAGCAGCCAGTACGACAGGAACACTGAAGCTTTCTTT. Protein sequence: CASSQYDRNTEAFF.

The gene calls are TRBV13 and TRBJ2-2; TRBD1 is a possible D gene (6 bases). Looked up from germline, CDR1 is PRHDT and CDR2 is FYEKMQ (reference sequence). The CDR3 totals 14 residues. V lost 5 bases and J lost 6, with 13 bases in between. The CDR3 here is CASSVQGLPGELFF. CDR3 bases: TGTGCCAGCAGCGTACAGGGTCTCCCCGGGGAGCTGTTTTTT.

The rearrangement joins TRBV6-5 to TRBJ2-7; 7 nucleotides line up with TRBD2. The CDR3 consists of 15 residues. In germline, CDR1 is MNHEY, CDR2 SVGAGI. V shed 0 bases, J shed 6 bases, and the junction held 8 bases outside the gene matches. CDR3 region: CASSYSPAGLSEQYF. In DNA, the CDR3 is TGTGCCAGCAGTTACTCACCAGCGGGGTTGAGCGAGCAGTACTTC.

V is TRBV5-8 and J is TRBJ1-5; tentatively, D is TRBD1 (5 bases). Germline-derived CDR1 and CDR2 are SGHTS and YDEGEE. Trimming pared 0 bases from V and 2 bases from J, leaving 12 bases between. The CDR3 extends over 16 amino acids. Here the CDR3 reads CASSLGRGRGNQPQHF. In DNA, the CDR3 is TGTGCCAGCAGCTTGGGGCGGGGACGCGGCAATCAGCCCCAGCATTTT.

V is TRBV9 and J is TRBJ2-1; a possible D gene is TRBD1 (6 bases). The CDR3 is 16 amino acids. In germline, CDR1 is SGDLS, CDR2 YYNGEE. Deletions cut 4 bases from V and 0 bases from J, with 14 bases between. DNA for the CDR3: TGTGCCAGCAGCCCTGGACAGCCTAACTCCTACAATGAGCAGTTCTTC. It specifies CASSPGQPNSYNEQFF. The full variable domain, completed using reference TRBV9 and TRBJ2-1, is DSGVTQTPKHLITATGQRVTLRCSPRSGDLSVYWYQQSLDQGLQFLIQYYNGEERAKGNILERFSAQQFPDLHSELNLSSLELGDSALYFCASSPGQPNSYNEQFFGPGTRLTVL.

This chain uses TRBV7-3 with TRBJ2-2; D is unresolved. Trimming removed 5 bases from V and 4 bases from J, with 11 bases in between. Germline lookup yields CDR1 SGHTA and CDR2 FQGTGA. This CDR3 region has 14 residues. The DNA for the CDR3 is TGTGCCAGCAGCCCGCAAGCACTCACCGGGGAGCTGTTTTTT. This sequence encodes CASSPQALTGELFF.

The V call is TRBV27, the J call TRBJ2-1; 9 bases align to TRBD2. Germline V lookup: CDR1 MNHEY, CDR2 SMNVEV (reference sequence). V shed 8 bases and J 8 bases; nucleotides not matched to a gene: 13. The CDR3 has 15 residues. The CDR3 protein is CASGRQTSGGDEQFF. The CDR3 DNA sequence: TGTGCCAGCGGTCGGCAGACTAGCGGTGGAGATGAGCAGTTCTTC.

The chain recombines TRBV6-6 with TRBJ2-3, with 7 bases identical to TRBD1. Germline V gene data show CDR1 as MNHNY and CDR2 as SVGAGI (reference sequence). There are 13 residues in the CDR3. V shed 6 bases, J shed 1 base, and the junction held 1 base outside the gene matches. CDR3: CASRDRGTDTQYF. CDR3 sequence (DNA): TGTGCCAGCAGAGACAGGGGCACAGATACGCAGTATTTT.

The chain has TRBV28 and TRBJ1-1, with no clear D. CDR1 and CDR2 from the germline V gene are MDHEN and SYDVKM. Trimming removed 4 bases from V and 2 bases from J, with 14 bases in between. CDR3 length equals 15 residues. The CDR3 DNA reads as TGTGCCAGCAGTTCCCTTGCGGGCGCAAACACTGAAGCTTTCTTT. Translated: CASSSLAGANTEAFF.

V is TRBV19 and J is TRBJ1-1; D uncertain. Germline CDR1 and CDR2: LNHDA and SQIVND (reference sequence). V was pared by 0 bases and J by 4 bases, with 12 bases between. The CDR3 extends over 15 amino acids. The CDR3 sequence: CASSIDPGMSTEAFF. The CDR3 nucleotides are TGTGCCAGTAGTATAGATCCAGGCATGTCCACTGAAGCTTTCTTT. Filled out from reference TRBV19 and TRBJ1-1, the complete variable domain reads DGGITQSPKYLFRKEGQNVTLSCEQNLNHDAMYWYRQDPGQGLRLIYYSQIVNDFQKGDIAEGYSVSREKKESFPLTVTSAQKNPTAFYLCASSIDPGMSTEAFFGQGTRLTVV.

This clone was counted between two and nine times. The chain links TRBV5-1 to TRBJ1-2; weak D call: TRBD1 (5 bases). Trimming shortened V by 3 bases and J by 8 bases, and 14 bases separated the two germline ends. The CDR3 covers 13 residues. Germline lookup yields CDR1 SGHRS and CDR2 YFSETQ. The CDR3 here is CASSSREGRGYTF. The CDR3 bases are TGCGCCAGCAGCTCAAGGGAGGGGCGCGGCTACACCTTC.

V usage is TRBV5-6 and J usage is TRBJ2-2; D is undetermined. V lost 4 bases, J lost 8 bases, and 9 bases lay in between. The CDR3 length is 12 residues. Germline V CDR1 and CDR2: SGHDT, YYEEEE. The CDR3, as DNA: TGTGCCAGCAGCACACCGCCAGGGGAGCTGTTTTTT. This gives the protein CASSTPPGELFF.

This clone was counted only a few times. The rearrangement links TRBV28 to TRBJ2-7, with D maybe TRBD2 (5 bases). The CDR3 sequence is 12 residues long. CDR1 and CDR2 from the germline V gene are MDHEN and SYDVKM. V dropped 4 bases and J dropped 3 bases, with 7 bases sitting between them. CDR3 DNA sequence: TGTGCCAGCAGTTCGGGATACTACGAGCAGTACTTC. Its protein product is CASSSGYYEQYF. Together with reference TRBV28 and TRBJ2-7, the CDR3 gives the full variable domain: DVKVTQSSRYLVKRTGEKVFLECVQDMDHENMFWYRQDPGLGLRLIYFSYDVKMKEKGDIPEGYSVSREKKERFSLILESASTNQTSMYLCASSSGYYEQYFGPGTRLTVT.